The 21 T cell receptor beta chains given below trace back to one sample, sequenced in a study of early T cells in non-severe SARS-CoV-2 infection. TCRdb analysed the 5' RACE reads with MiXCR anew, one entry per CDR3 protein. The data contain tens of thousands of distinct CDR3 sequences, roughly a tenth of them singletons. Sequencing input: whole blood. Source of these receptors: an adult who was a healthcare worker with PCR-confirmed SARS-CoV-2 infection or an uninfected control (not recorded which).

This clonotype was seen at least ten times. The chain is built from TRBV1 and TRBJ2-3; the table's TRBD2 call for D was not verified on the DNA. TRBV1 is termed a pseudogene. The CDR3 length is 17 residues. The CDR3 bases are TGCACCAGCAGACGGGGGACTAGCGGGAAAGCGACAGATACGCAGTATTTT. It codes for CTSRRGTSGKATDTQYF.

In its sample, this clonotype was seen many times. The V gene is TRBV11-2, the J gene TRBJ2-5; TRBD1 agrees at 9 bases. Germline lookup yields CDR1 SGHAT and CDR2 FQNNGV. This CDR3 has 13 residues. J was trimmed by 5 bases and V by 7 bases; bases with no gene match: 5. The CDR3 loop is CASTTGQGETQYF. CDR3 nucleotides: TGTGCCAGCACCACCGGACAGGGGGAGACCCAGTACTTC.

This clonotype was observed a few times. This chain connects TRBV6-5 to TRBJ1-1, with D possibly being TRBD1 (5 bases). The CDR3 runs 13 residues. Germline CDR1 is MNHEY and CDR2 is SVGAGI. Trimming cost V 2 bases and J 7 bases, with 11 bases left between them. This chain's CDR3 is CASSYTGSFEAFF. The DNA for the CDR3 is TGTGCCAGCAGTTACACAGGAAGCTTTGAAGCTTTCTTT.

The chain carries TRBV18 and TRBJ1-1; D ambiguous. CDR1 and CDR2 from the germline V gene are KGHSH and LQKENI. The CDR3 length is 13 residues. V gave up 3 bases and J gave up 7 bases, with 12 bases separating them. Here the CDR3 reads CASSPLEGVEAFF. CDR3 nucleotide sequence: TGTGCCAGCTCACCCCTGGAGGGCGTTGAAGCTTTCTTT.

This clonotype was seen many times. This chain joins TRBV3-1 and TRBJ1-4; possible D gene TRBD1, 5 bases. Trimming stripped 0 bases from V and 0 bases from J, with 11 bases between. Germline lookup yields CDR1 LGHDT and CDR2 YNNKEL (reference sequence). The CDR3 covers 17 residues. The CDR3 is CASSQDGRTTTNEKLFF. The CDR3, as DNA: TGTGCCAGCAGCCAAGATGGGAGGACAACAACTAATGAAAAACTGTTTTTT.

The V call is TRBV5-1, the J call TRBJ1-1, with a tentative D call TRBD1 (6 bases). The CDR3 covers 16 residues. V was clipped by 1 base and J by 1 base, with 14 bases between them. Germline assignment: CDR1 SGHRS and CDR2 YFSETQ. CDR3 bases: TGCGCCAGCAGCTTGTCGACAGGAGCTGGGAACACTGAAGCTTTCTTT. Translated: CASSLSTGAGNTEAFF.

The chain has TRBV6-6 and TRBJ1-1, with D unresolved. The V gene lost 7 bases and the J gene lost 5 bases, with 11 bases spanning the gap. The germline V gene has CDR1 MNHNY and CDR2 SVGAGI (reference sequence). The CDR3 has 12 residues. CDR3 region: CASKAGQTEAFF. CDR3 nucleotides: TGTGCCAGCAAGGCAGGCCAAACTGAAGCTTTCTTT.

This clonotype was seen ten or more times. The rearrangement links TRBV7-9 to TRBJ2-2, with D unresolved. The CDR3 consists of 16 residues. Germline values: CDR1 SEHNR, CDR2 FQNEAQ (reference sequence). V was clipped by 3 bases and J by 0 bases, with 11 bases between them. In DNA, the CDR3 is TGTGCCAGCAGCTTGGCCCGAGGAACGAACACCGGGGAGCTGTTTTTT. It specifies CASSLARGTNTGELFF.

This clonotype has ten or more counts. The V and J genes are TRBV20-1 and TRBJ2-2; TRBD2 matches at 8 bases. Germline V CDR1 and CDR2: DFQATT, SNEGSKA (reference sequence). This CDR3 has 14 amino acids. V shed 5 bases, J shed 5 bases, and the junction held 7 bases outside the gene matches. CDR3 bases: TGCAGTGCTCAGAGCGGGAGAGGGACCGGGGAGCTGTTTTTT. Translation: CSAQSGRGTGELFF.

This clonotype has a count of ten or more. V and J are TRBV6-6 and TRBJ1-2; TRBD1 matches 7 bases. The CDR3 is made up of 16 amino acids. With 0 bases clipped from V and 4 bases from J, the junction kept 8 bases outside the gene matches. From germline, CDR1 is MNHNY and CDR2 SVGAGI (reference sequence). CDR3 in DNA: TGTGCCAGCAGTTACTCCCGGGACAGAGCCTTCTATGGCTACACCTTC. This gives the protein CASSYSRDRAFYGYTF.

The DNA of the CDR3 is TGTGCCAGCAGTTCACAGGGGGCAATGAACACCGGGGAGCTGTTTTTT. The encoded protein is CASSSQGAMNTGELFF. The chain combines TRBV2 with TRBJ2-2; TRBD1 matches 9 bases. The J segment lost 1 base and the V segment lost 5 bases, leaving 5 bases of the junction unmatched. Germline V gene lookup returns CDR1 SNHLY and CDR2 FYNNEI. The CDR3 covers 16 residues.

By share, this clonotype counts as medium-sized. The chain joins TRBV5-4 to TRBJ1-1, with D perhaps TRBD1 (6 bases). Germline CDR1 is SGHNT and CDR2 is YYREEE (reference sequence). V gave up 1 base and J gave up 7 bases, with 8 bases separating them. The CDR3 length is 12 residues. The CDR3 DNA sequence: TGTGCCAGCAGCTTGCAGGGGCTTGAAGCTTTCTTT. Amino acids: CASSLQGLEAFF.

V is TRBV11-2 and J is TRBJ2-7, with TRBD1 as a possible D gene (5 bases). This CDR3 spans 13 amino acids. V lost 3 bases to trimming and J lost 5 bases, with 11 bases between them. Germline CDR1 SGHAT, CDR2 FQNNGV. The chain's CDR3 is CASSLSGAHEQYF. The DNA of the CDR3 is TGTGCCAGCAGCTTGAGTGGGGCCCACGAGCAGTACTTC.

This chain links TRBV24-1 with TRBJ2-3, with 7 bases identical to TRBD2. The CDR3 is made up of 15 amino acids. V shed 7 bases, J shed 2 bases, and the junction held 8 bases outside the gene matches. Germline V gives CDR1 KGHDR, CDR2 SFDVKD. The CDR3 sequence: CATSGSRDYTDTQYF. Here the CDR3 DNA reads TGTGCCACCAGCGGATCGCGGGACTACACAGATACGCAGTATTTT.

This clonotype has a handful of counts. The chain joins TRBV4-1 to TRBJ1-1, with 7 bases lining up with TRBD1. Germline V gene lookup returns CDR1 MGHRA and CDR2 YSYEKL. V was clipped by 6 bases and J by 4 bases; unmatched bases: 5. The CDR3 totals 13 residues. The CDR3 is CASSPSGGTEAFF. DNA of the CDR3: TGCGCCAGCAGTCCATCAGGGGGCACTGAAGCTTTCTTT.

Remarks on this clonotype: A much larger clone differs from this one at a single base, so this may be a read error. The gene calls are TRBV7-6 and TRBJ2-7, with 10 bases lining up with TRBD1. Germline CDR1 reads SGHVS; CDR2 reads FNYEAQ. The CDR3 contains 15 residues. With 5 bases clipped from V and 6 bases from J, the junction kept 10 bases outside the gene matches. The CDR3 loop reads CASSPSGTGAGEQYF. DNA for the CDR3: TGTGCCAGCAGCCCCTCCGGGACAGGGGCGGGCGAGCAGTACTTC.

This chain links TRBV3-1 with TRBJ2-1; the D is unclear. The CDR3 loop spans 14 amino acids. The V gene's germline CDR1 is LGHDT and CDR2 YNNKEL (reference sequence). The V and J ends lost 0 bases and 6 bases respectively, with 9 bases between them. The CDR3 is CASSQDPAINEQFF. The CDR3 DNA reads TGTGCCAGCAGCCAAGATCCGGCTATCAATGAGCAGTTCTTC.

The J gene is TRBJ2-2, the V gene TRBV7-2, with D tentatively TRBD1 (5 bases). In germline, CDR1 is SGHTA, CDR2 FQGNSA. The ends were cut back, 1 base at V and 5 bases at J, with 14 bases in the middle. This CDR3 comprises 16 residues. CDR3 loop: CASSLVPGAYTGELFF. The CDR3 nucleotides read TGTGCCAGCAGCTTAGTTCCTGGGGCTTATACCGGGGAGCTGTTTTTT.

This chain connects TRBV7-2 to TRBJ2-5; D unclear. Trimming cost V 5 bases and J 4 bases, with 11 bases left between them. Germline V gives CDR1 SGHTA, CDR2 FQGNSA. The CDR3 is 13 amino acids. In nucleotides, the CDR3 is TGTGCCAGCAGCATCATTAGTCGAGAGACCCAGTACTTC. Amino acid sequence: CASSIISRETQYF.

This sequence joins TRBV7-6 and TRBJ1-2; 9 bases line up with TRBD1. The V and J ends lost 4 bases and 4 bases, in that order; junction bases with no gene match: 19. CDR1 is SGHVS and CDR2 is FNYEAQ in the germline V gene. The CDR3 is 19 amino acids. The CDR3 sequence is CASSSVVTRDRDTIYGYTF. The DNA of the CDR3 is TGTGCCAGCAGCTCCGTAGTAACCCGGGACAGGGATACCATCTATGGCTACACCTTC.

The rearrangement uses TRBV30 and TRBJ2-2, with no clear D. This CDR3 contains 13 residues. Per the germline V gene, CDR1 is GTSNPN and CDR2 is SVGIG (reference sequence). Trimming cost V 0 bases and J 4 bases, with 6 bases left between them. The CDR3 spells CAWSVQGTGELFF. CDR3 nucleotides: TGTGCCTGGAGTGTACAAGGCACCGGGGAGCTGTTTTTT.